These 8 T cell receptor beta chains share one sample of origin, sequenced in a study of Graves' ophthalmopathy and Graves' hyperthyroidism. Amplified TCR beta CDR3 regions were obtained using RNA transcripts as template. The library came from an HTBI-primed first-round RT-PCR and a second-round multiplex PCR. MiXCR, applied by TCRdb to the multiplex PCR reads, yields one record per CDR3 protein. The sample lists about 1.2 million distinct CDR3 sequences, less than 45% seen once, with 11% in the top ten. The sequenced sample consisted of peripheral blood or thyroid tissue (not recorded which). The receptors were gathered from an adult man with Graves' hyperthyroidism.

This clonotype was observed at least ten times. In nucleotides, the CDR3 is TGCAGTGCTTGGTCGAACAGGGGGTCACCCCTCCACTTT. This translates into CSAWSNRGSPLHF. The chain joins TRBV20-1 to TRBJ1-6; 8 nucleotides agree with TRBD1. In germline, CDR1 is DFQATT, CDR2 SNEGSKA (reference sequence). V lost 5 bases, J lost 10 bases, and 7 bases stayed unmatched. CDR3 length: 13 residues.

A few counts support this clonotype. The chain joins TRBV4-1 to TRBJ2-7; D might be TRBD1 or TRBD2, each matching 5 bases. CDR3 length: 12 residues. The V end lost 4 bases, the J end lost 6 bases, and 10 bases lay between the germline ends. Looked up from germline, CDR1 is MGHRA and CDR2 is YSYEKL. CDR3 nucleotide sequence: TGCGCCAGCAGCCGCCCGAGGGGCGAGCAGTACTTC. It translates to CASSRPRGEQYF.

CDR3 region: CASSFLTSGGSQETQYF. In DNA form, the CDR3 reads TGTGCCAGCAGCTTTCTGACTAGCGGGGGGTCACAAGAGACCCAGTACTTC. This sequence joins TRBV5-5 and TRBJ2-5, with TRBD2 matching 13 bases. V lost 2 bases to trimming and J lost 2 bases; unmatched junction nucleotides: 6. CDR1 and CDR2 from the germline V gene are SGHKS and YYEKEE (reference sequence). The CDR3 extends over 17 amino acids.

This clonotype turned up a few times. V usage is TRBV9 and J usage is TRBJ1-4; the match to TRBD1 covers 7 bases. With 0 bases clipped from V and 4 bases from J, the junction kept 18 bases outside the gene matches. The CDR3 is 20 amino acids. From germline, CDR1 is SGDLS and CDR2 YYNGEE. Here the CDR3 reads CASSVATEGNRGENNEKLFF. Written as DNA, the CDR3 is TGTGCCAGCAGCGTAGCTACGGAGGGGAACAGGGGCGAGAATAATGAAAAACTGTTTTTT. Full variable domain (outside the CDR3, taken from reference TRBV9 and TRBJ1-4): DSGVTQTPKHLITATGQRVTLRCSPRSGDLSVYWYQQSLDQGLQFLIQYYNGEERAKGNILERFSAQQFPDLHSELNLSSLELGDSALYFCASSVATEGNRGENNEKLFFGSGTQLSVL.

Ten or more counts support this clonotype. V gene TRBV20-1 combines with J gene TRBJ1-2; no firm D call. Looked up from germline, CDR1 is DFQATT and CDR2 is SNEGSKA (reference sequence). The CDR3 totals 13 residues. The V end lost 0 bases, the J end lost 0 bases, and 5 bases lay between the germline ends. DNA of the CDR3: TGCAGTGCTAGAGATGATACTAACTATGGCTACACCTTC. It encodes CSARDDTNYGYTF.

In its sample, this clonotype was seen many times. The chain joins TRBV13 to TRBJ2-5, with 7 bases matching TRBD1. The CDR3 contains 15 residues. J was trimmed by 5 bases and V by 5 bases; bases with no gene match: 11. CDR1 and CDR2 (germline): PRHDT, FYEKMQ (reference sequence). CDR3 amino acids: CASSGSGQAGETQYF. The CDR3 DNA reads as TGTGCCAGCAGCGGATCAGGACAGGCTGGCGAGACCCAGTACTTC.

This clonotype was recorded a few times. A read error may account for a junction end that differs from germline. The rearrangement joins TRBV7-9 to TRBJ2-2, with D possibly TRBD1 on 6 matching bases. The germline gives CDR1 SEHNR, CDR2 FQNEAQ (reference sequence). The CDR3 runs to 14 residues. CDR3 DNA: TGTGCCAGCAGCTTAGATCGGGACACCGAGGAGCTGTTTTTT. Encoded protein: CASSLDRDTEELFF.

The CDR3 DNA follows: TGCAGCGTTGAAGCCCCGGGAAGGCCTGAAGCTTTCTTT. It codes for CSVEAPGRPEAFF. This chain links TRBV29-1 with TRBJ1-1; D gene unclear. Looked up from germline, CDR1 is SQVTM and CDR2 is ANQGSEA. With 1 base removed from V and 6 bases from J, the gap between germline ends came to 12 bases. The CDR3 spans 13 residues.